The T cell receptor beta chain described here comes from a study of blood T cells in healthy people across ages. Combining a sample-barcoded 5' primer with a J-beta primer mix, a second PCR ran for roughly 7 to 12 cycles. Tagging of each cDNA molecule was performed by a template-switch adaptor with 12 random nucleotides. TCRdb re-derived calls from the 5' RACE reads in MiXCR, one entry per CDR3 protein. The sample holds some 1.7 million distinct CDR3 sequences, about 28% seen once. In this sample, this clonotype turned up a few times. Its cognate antigen is unknown. Findings of the study overall: Among T cells, TCR beta diversity per million cells dropped roughly linearly as age rose. TCR beta diversity was tightly associated with the proportion of naive T cells. Estimated diversity, derived from one million T cells, was regarded as an underestimate.

The clonotype was recovered from a woman aged 30 to 39 in good health. Sequenced material: blood.

The CDR3 DNA reads TGTGCCAGCAGCCAAGATATATGGCGGGGACAAGAGACCCAGTACTTC. Translated: CASSQDIWRGQETQYF. The V and J genes are TRBV3-1 and TRBJ2-5, with D maybe TRBD2 (6 bases). In germline, CDR1 is LGHDT, CDR2 YNNKEL (reference sequence). V shed 0 bases and J shed 2 bases, with 13 bases lying between them. This CDR3 region has 16 residues.